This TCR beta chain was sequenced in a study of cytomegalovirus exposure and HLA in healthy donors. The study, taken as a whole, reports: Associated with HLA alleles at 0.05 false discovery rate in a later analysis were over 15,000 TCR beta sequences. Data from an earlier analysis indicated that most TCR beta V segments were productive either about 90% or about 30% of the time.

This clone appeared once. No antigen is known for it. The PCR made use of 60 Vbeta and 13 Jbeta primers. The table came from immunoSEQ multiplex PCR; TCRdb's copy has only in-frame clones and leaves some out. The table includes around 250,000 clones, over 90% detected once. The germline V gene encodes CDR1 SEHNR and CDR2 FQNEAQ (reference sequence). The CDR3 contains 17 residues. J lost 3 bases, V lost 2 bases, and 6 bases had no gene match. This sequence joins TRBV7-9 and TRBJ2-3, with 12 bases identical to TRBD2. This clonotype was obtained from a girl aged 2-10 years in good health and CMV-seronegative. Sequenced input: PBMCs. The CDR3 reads CASSLWPTSGRTDTQYF. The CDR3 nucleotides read TGTGCCAGCAGCTTATGGCCGACTAGCGGGAGAACAGATACGCAGTATTTT.